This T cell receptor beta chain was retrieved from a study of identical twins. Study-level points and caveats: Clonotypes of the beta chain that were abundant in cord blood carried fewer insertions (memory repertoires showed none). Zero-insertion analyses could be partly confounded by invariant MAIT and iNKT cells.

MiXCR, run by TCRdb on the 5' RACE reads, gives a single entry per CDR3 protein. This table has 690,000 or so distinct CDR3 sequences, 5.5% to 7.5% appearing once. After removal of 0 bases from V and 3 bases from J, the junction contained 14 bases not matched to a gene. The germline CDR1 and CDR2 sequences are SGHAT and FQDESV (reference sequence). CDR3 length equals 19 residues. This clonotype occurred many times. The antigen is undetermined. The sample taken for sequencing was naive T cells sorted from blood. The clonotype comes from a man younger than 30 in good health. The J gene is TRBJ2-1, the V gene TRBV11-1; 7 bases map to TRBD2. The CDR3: CASSLARVWRELGYNEQFF. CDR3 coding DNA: TGTGCCAGCAGCTTAGCGAGAGTCTGGCGGGAGCTCGGCTACAATGAGCAGTTCTTC.